This T cell receptor beta chain is drawn from a study of T cells expressing NK-cell markers. TCRdb re-called the 5' RACE reads; every CDR3 protein appears as one record, without DNA. This sample's table has approximately 420,000 distinct CDR3 sequences. CDR3 length: 15 amino acids. This rearrangement joins TRBV12-3 or TRBV12-4 to TRBJ1-4; TCRdb indicates TRBD1, and absent DNA this call remains unverified. The TCR comes from a woman aged 50 to 60 in good health. Sequenced sample: blood T cells: a sorted CD56 or NKG2C T cell subset, CD4+ or CD8+ T cells, or bulk PBMC T cells (not recorded which). The CDR3 loop reads CASKGVPIDNEKLFF.